Listed below are T cell receptor beta chains from one sample, sequenced in a study of a mutant IDH1 vaccine in newly diagnosed glioma. Sequencing was performed with immunoSEQ multiplex PCR; in TCRdb, only in-frame clones are kept and a portion is missing. This repertoire shows over 80,000 clones, about 87% found once; its top ten account for less than 0.65%. The sequenced sample was PBMCs, obtained from a glioma patient treated with radiotherapy, temozolomide or both. These receptors all come from a woman aged 50 to 60 with glioma. Both conserved end residues are part of each CDR3. The order of the fields is J gene, D gene, V gene, clone size, CDR3 DNA, CDR3 protein. A D gene is named only where the DNA matches it firmly. The size field is filled for only some rows; it gives once, few, many or a size class.

TRBJ2-5,-,TRBV5-1,-,TGCGCCAGCAGCTTGGCCATGGGGGCGGGAGAGACCCAGTACTTC,CASSLAMGAGETQYF
TRBJ2-1,TRBD2,TRBV19,-,TGTGCTTTACCCGCCCTAGCGGGAGGGCCCTATGAGCAGTTCTTC,CALPALAGGPYEQFF
TRBJ1-1,TRBD1,TRBV5-1,-,TGCGCCAGCAGCTTGGACCCACAGGGGGTAGGGACTGAAGCTTTCTTT,CASSLDPQGVGTEAFF
TRBJ2-1,TRBD2,TRBV11-2,-,TGTGCCAGCAGCTCGACTAGCGACAATGAGCAGTTCTTC,CASSSTSDNEQFF
TRBJ2-7,TRBD2,TRBV7-9,-,TGTGCCAGCAGGCCTGAGGCTAGCGGGAGCACCTACGAGCAGTACTTC,CASRPEASGSTYEQYF
TRBJ2-3,-,TRBV7-2,-,TGTGCCAGCAGCCCCTCTACACGGGCCTTTAGTGGTGGGACGCAGTATTTT,CASSPSTRAFSGGTQYF
TRBJ2-5,-,TRBV5-1,-,TGCGCCAGCAGCTGGAGACAGAGCCATAGCAGGTACCAAGAGACCCAGTACTTC,CASSWRQSHSRYQETQYF
TRBJ2-7,-,TRBV6-1,-,TGTGCCAGCAGGAACTCCTACGAGCAGTACTTC,CASRNSYEQYF
TRBJ1-5,TRBD1,TRBV28,-,TGTGCCAGCACCCAAGTTTGGGGGACAGGGGACAATCAGCCCCAGCATTTT,CASTQVWGTGDNQPQHF
TRBJ2-1,-,TRBV2,-,TGTGCCAGTTCTGGGGGCCATGGGCAGTTCTTC,CASSGGHGQFF
TRBJ1-6,TRBD1,TRBV7-9,-,TGTGCCAGCAGCTTACGGCAGGGGGAAGATTCACCCCTCCACTTT,CASSLRQGEDSPLHF
TRBJ2-6,-,TRBV5-1,-,TGCGCCAGCAGCTTTAACACCGGGACCGATGTCTCTGGGGCCAACGTCCTGACTTTC,CASSFNTGTDVSGANVLTF
TRBJ2-3,TRBD2,TRBV10-3,-,TGTGCCATCAGTGAGTCCGCTAGCGGGGGTGGGCAGTATTTT,CAISESASGGGQYF
TRBJ1-2,-,TRBV10-3,-,TGTGCCATCAGGGGAACAGGGAACTATGGCTACACCTTC,CAIRGTGNYGYTF
TRBJ1-1,-,TRBV4-2,-,TGTGCCAGCAGCTGGGGGACAACCGAGAACACTGAAGCTTTCTTT,CASSWGTTENTEAFF
TRBJ2-3,TRBD2,TRBV10-1,few,TGCGCCAGCAGCGGAGGGGGACTAGCAGGAGATACGCAGTATTTT,CASSGGGLAGDTQYF
TRBJ1-5,-,TRBV16,-,TGTGCCAGCAGCCTCTTAGGGGGTAGCAATCAGCCCCAGCATTTT,CASSLLGGSNQPQHF
TRBJ2-7,-,TRBV28,-,TGTGCCAGCAGTACCAACCTTCGGACAAACTACGAGCAGTACTTC,CASSTNLRTNYEQYF
TRBJ1-1,-,TRBV27,-,TGTGCCAGCAGTACCCAGCCCGGCCTTCCCAGCACTGAAGCTTTCTTT,CASSTQPGLPSTEAFF